Shown below are 3 T cell receptor beta chains from a single sample sequenced in a study of response to subunit inactivated influenza vaccine. One entry per CDR3 protein, called by TCRdb with MiXCR from the RT-PCR reads. The sample holds about 570,000 distinct CDR3 sequences; 10% to 12% are singletons and the top ten take approximately 10%. The data also belong to a second study, concerning T cells expressing NK-cell markers. That publication notes: Production of TCR beta cDNA relied on 5'RACE template switching with UMIs.

The input for sequencing was PBMCs from blood, taken on the day of vaccination. The receptors derive from a man aged 45-65 years who received an inactivated influenza vaccine.

This clonotype came up a few times. The chain couples TRBV20-1 to TRBJ1-1; D remains ambiguous. The CDR3 has 12 amino acids. The germline CDR1 and CDR2 sequences are DFQATT and SNEGSKA (reference sequence). Deletions cut 8 bases from V and 4 bases from J, with 14 bases between. In DNA, the CDR3 is TGCAGTACCCCGGGAGTTGGCACTGAAGCTTTCTTT. Translated, it gives CSTPGVGTEAFF.

This clonotype was seen only a few times. The rearrangement uses TRBV7-2 and TRBJ1-1, with a possible D match to TRBD1 (6 bases). Trimming stripped 5 bases from V and 4 bases from J, with 17 bases between. There are 15 residues in the CDR3. Germline V gene lookup returns CDR1 SGHTA and CDR2 FQGNSA. This CDR3 is CASSRTEGIGTEAFF. CDR3 in DNA: TGTGCCAGCAGCCGGACAGAGGGTATAGGCACTGAAGCTTTCTTT. Together with reference TRBV7-2 and TRBJ1-1, the CDR3 gives the full variable domain: GAGVSQSPSNKVTEKGKDVELRCDPISGHTALYWYRQSLGQGLEFLIYFQGNSAPDKSGLPSDRFSAERTGGSVSTLTIQRTQQEDSAVYLCASSRTEGIGTEAFFGQGTRLTVV.

This clonotype showed up just a few times. This chain uses TRBV12-3 or TRBV12-4 with TRBJ2-1; TRBD2 aligns across 9 bases. V was pared by 5 bases and J by 4 bases, with 9 bases of the junction left unmatched. The CDR3 has 16 residues. CDR3 amino acids: CASSRGTSPLYNEQFF. The CDR3 nucleotides are TGTGCCAGCAGTCGGGGGACTAGCCCTCTTTACAATGAGCAGTTCTTC.